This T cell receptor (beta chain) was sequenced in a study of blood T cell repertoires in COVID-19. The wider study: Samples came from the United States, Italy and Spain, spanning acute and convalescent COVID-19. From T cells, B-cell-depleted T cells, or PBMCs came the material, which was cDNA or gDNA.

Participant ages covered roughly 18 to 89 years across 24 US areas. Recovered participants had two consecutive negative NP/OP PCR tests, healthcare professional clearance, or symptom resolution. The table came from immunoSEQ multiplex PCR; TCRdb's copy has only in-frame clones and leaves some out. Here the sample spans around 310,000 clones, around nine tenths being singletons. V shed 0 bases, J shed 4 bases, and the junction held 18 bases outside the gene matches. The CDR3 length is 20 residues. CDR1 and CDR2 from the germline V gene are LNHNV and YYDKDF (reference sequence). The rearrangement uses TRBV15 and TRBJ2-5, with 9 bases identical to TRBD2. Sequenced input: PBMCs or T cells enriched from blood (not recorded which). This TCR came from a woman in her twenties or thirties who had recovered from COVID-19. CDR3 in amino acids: CATSREGFGGRALIGETQYF. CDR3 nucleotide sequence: TGTGCCACCAGCAGAGAGGGGTTCGGCGGGAGGGCCTTGATTGGAGAGACCCAGTACTTC. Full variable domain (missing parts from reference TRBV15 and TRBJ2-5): DAMVIQNPRYQVTQFGKPVTLSCSQTLNHNVMYWYQQKSSQAPKLLFHYYDKDFNNEADTPDNFQSRRPNTSFCFLDIRSPGLGDTAMYLCATSREGFGGRALIGETQYFGPGTRLLVL.